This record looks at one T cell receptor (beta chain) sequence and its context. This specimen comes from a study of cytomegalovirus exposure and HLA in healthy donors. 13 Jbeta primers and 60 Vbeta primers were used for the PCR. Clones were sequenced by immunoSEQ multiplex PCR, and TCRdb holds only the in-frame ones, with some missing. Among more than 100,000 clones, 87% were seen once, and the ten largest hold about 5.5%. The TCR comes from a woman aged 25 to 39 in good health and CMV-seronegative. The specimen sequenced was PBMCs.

The CDR3 sequence is CASSRDRARNQPQHF. CDR3 in DNA: TGTGCCAGCAGTAGGGACAGGGCGCGCAATCAGCCCCAGCATTTT. The chain combines TRBV6-1 with TRBJ1-5; 9 bases fit TRBD1. Per germline, CDR1 MNHNS and CDR2 SASEGT. The CDR3 runs to 15 residues. The V and J ends lost 5 bases and 2 bases, in that order; junction bases with no gene match: 4.